The 20 T cell receptor beta chains reported below all come from one sample, sequenced in a study of Tregs in tolerant kidney transplant recipients. Assay: immunoSEQ multiplex PCR; the TCRdb copy retains only in-frame clones and omits some. This sample contains 30,000 or so clones. This material consisted of CD8+ T cells from blood, taken before the transplant. Receptors were obtained from a human donor who received a combined kidney and bone marrow transplant.

CDR3 residues: CASSQDSGQGGSYGYTF. CDR3 DNA, as far as it was read: TGCGCCAGCAGCCAAGATTCCGGACAGGGGGGGAGCTATGGC. This chain links TRBV4-1 with TRBJ1-2; 10 positions match TRBD1. The read terminates 3 residues before the CDR3 end, so the remaining end is supplied by the germline J gene. Germline-derived CDR1 and CDR2 are MGHRA and YSYEKL. Trimming removed 0 bases from V and 4 bases from J; junction bases left unmatched: 8. The CDR3 is 17 residues long.

As to this clone: The CDR3 end is not reached by the read, which stops 3 residues before it; the germline J gene fills it in. The chain employs TRBV28 and TRBJ2-7; 11 bases fit TRBD2. Germline V gene lookup returns CDR1 MDHEN and CDR2 SYDVKM. This CDR3 comprises 15 residues. Losses at the gene ends were 3 bases for V and 2 bases for J; bases not matched to a gene: 3. The DNA read from the CDR3 is TGTGCCAGCAGTTTCAGGGGACTAGCGGCCTACGAG. This encodes CASSFRGLAAYE. The complete CDR3 sequence is CASSFRGLAAYEQYF.

A word on this clone: The read stops 3 residues short of the end of the CDR3; the missing end is completed from the germline J gene. The V and J genes are TRBV11-2 and TRBJ2-1, with 7 bases aligning to TRBD1. CDR3 size: 15 residues. V gave up 2 bases and J gave up 9 bases; unmatched junction bases: 10. Germline V gives CDR1 SGHAT, CDR2 FQNNGV. The DNA read from the CDR3 is TGTGCCAGCAGCTTATTCCTCCAGGGGGACGGTGAG. Amino acids: CASSLFLQGDGE. The whole CDR3 sequence is CASSLFLQGDGEQFF.

In regard to this clone: From the germline J gene comes the end of the CDR3, since the read stops 3 residues before it. The chain joins TRBV30 to TRBJ1-1; 8 bases match TRBD1. The CDR3 is 13 amino acids. CDR1 and CDR2 from the germline V gene are GTSNPN and SVGIG (reference sequence). The part of the CDR3 DNA that was read is TGTGCCTGGAGTGTTGGACAGGGAAGAGAA. Translated: CAWSVGQGRE. The CDR3 reads in full as CAWSVGQGREAFF.

On this clone itself: The sequence runs out 3 residues before the end of the CDR3; the remainder is reconstructed from the germline J gene. The chain carries TRBV29-1 and TRBJ2-2; D possibly corresponds to TRBD1 (6 bases). The ends were cut back, 5 bases at V and 2 bases at J, with 9 bases in the middle. Germline V CDR1 and CDR2: SQVTM, ANQGSEA. The CDR3 covers 13 residues. CDR3 amino acids: CSVSGGNTGELFF. The CDR3 DNA, read in part, is TGCAGCGTTTCTGGGGGCAACACCGGGGAG.

Note on this clone: The read terminates 3 residues ahead of where the CDR3 ends, so the germline J gene completes it. This chain joins TRBV14 and TRBJ2-3; 10 nucleotides align to TRBD2. This CDR3 region has 15 residues. Looked up from germline, CDR1 is SGHDN and CDR2 is FVKESK. With V trimmed by 6 bases and J by 3 bases, 6 bases remained unmatched. CDR3 DNA, as far as it was read: TGTGCCAGCAGTAAACGACTAGCGGGTACAGATACG. This gives the protein CASSKRLAGTDT. The CDR3 in full is CASSKRLAGTDTQYF.

To note about this clone: The read ends 3 residues shy of where the CDR3 ends; the end is completed using the germline J gene. The chain combines TRBV7-9 with TRBJ2-5; 7 bases align to TRBD1. The CDR3 loop spans 15 amino acids. The germline CDR1 and CDR2 sequences are SEHNR and FQNEAQ (reference sequence). V gave up 0 bases and J gave up 2 bases; unmatched junction bases: 3. The CDR3 reads CASSLAMGQQETQYF. The DNA read from the CDR3 is TGTGCCAGCAGCTTAGCGATGGGACAGCAAGAGACC.

About this clone: With the read ending 3 residues before the CDR3 end, the germline J gene is used to fill in that end. V is TRBV19 and J is TRBJ1-1, with a possible D match to TRBD1 (5 bases). The CDR3 is 15 residues long. Trimming removed 4 bases at V and 1 base at J, with 13 bases between. In germline, CDR1 is LNHDA, CDR2 SQIVND (reference sequence). CDR3 amino acids: CASSSWERGNTEAFF. The part of the CDR3 DNA that was read is TGTGCCAGTAGTAGTTGGGAGAGGGGGAACACTGAA.

On this clone: Coverage ceases 3 residues before the CDR3 finishes, and the germline J gene fills in the end. V and J are TRBV7-6 and TRBJ1-5, with D tentatively TRBD1 (5 bases). From germline, CDR1 is SGHVS and CDR2 FNYEAQ. Trimming took 1 base from V and 4 from J, leaving 17 bases between them. This CDR3 is 17 amino acids long. The CDR3 is CASSLGPGFSGNQPQHF. CDR3 DNA (partial): TGTGCCAGCAGCTTAGGCCCAGGGTTCTCGGGTAATCAGCCC.

Concerning this clone: The read ends 3 residues shy of where the CDR3 ends; the end is completed using the germline J gene. This rearrangement joins TRBV29-1 to TRBJ2-7; weak D call: TRBD2 (6 bases). This CDR3 contains 10 residues. V lost 7 bases to trimming and J lost 4 bases, with 8 bases between them. Germline V lookup: CDR1 SQVTM, CDR2 ANQGSEA. The CDR3 reads CSAGEYEQYF. The sequenced CDR3 bases are TGCAGCGCGGGGGAATACGAG.

Of note for this clone: The read stops 3 residues short of the end of the CDR3; the missing end is completed from the germline J gene. V gene TRBV20-1 combines with J gene TRBJ2-3; 7 nucleotides line up with TRBD1. V lost 0 bases and J lost 1; bases outside the gene matches: 4. The CDR3 is 15 amino acids. In germline, CDR1 is DFQATT, CDR2 SNEGSKA (reference sequence). CDR3 DNA, as far as it was read: TGCAGTGCTAGAGATCTAGACAGGGGCACAGATACG. Its translation is CSARDLDRGTDT. The full CDR3 protein reads CSARDLDRGTDTQYF.

With respect to this clone: The junction departs from germline at one end; a sequencing error may be responsible. The CDR3 loop reads CASSPDRVEQFF. Incomplete CDR3 DNA: TGTGCTAGCAGCCCTGATAGAGTTGAG. This chain uses TRBV7-7 with TRBJ2-1; D gene ambiguous. The read ends 3 residues early relative to the CDR3; the germline J gene fills the gap. The CDR3 is 12 residues long. CDR1 SSHAT and CDR2 FNYEAQ come from the germline V gene (reference sequence).

On this clone itself: The sequence runs out 3 residues before the end of the CDR3; the remainder is reconstructed from the germline J gene. The chain combines TRBV5-1 with TRBJ2-5; a possible D gene is TRBD1 (6 bases). V was clipped by 4 bases and J by 5 bases, with 15 bases between them. There are 14 residues in the CDR3. Germline values: CDR1 SGHRS, CDR2 YFSETQ. The CDR3 here is CASSATGFGETQYF. CDR3 DNA (partial): TGCGCCAGCAGCGCAACAGGGTTCGGGGAGACC.

As for this clone: The read ends 3 residues before the CDR3 terminus; that terminus is restored from the germline J gene. The chain carries TRBV19 and TRBJ2-1, with 11 positions matching TRBD1. CDR1 LNHDA and CDR2 SQIVND come from the germline V gene (reference sequence). The CDR3 consists of 14 residues. V lost 8 bases to trimming and J lost 6 bases; unmatched junction nucleotides: 6. This chain's CDR3 is CASAAGTGGNEQFF. The part of the CDR3 DNA that was read is TGTGCCAGTGCAGCCGGGACAGGGGGCAATGAG.

Worth noting for this clone: The read terminates 3 residues before the CDR3 end, so the remaining end is supplied by the germline J gene. The chain joins TRBV6-2 or TRBV6-3 to TRBJ1-5, with 9 bases lining up with TRBD1. V lost 10 bases to trimming and J lost 4 bases; unmatched junction nucleotides: 11. CDR3 length: 15 residues. Germline V CDR1 and CDR2: MNHEY, SVGEGT. CDR3 in amino acids: CATDRDREVNQPQHF. The covered CDR3 bases are TGTGCCACCGACCGGGACAGGGAAGTTAATCAGCCC.

Details on this clone: The CDR3 end lies 3 residues beyond the end of the read and is filled in from the germline J gene. The rearrangement links TRBV30 to TRBJ2-1, with 9 bases fitting TRBD2. CDR1 GTSNPN and CDR2 SVGIG come from the germline V gene (reference sequence). The CDR3 extends over 14 amino acids. With V trimmed by 5 bases and J by 2 bases, 4 bases remained unmatched. CDR3: CAWEAGGAYNEQFF. Partial CDR3 DNA: TGTGCCTGGGAAGCGGGAGGAGCCTACAATGAG.

Notes on this clone: The read is 3 residues too short to cover the CDR3 end, so that end is filled in from the germline J gene. The rearrangement links TRBV30 to TRBJ2-5, with a possible D match to TRBD1 (5 bases). The CDR3 is 13 amino acids. V was trimmed by 0 bases and J by 5 bases, leaving 10 bases between them. From germline, CDR1 is GTSNPN and CDR2 SVGIG (reference sequence). The chain's CDR3 is CAWSVQKGETQYF. The DNA read from the CDR3 is TGTGCCTGGAGTGTACAAAAGGGGGAGACC.

As concerns this clone: The missing CDR3 end, 3 residues past where the read stops, is filled in from the germline J gene. The chain employs TRBV5-5 and TRBJ2-7; TRBD1 matches 7 bases. The CDR3 sequence is 12 residues long. V lost 3 bases to trimming and J lost 3 bases; unmatched junction nucleotides: 0. Germline V gene sequence: CDR1 SGHKS, CDR2 YYEKEE (reference sequence). The CDR3 DNA, read in part, is TGTGCCAGCAGCTGGGACAGCTACGAG. This gives the protein CASSWDSYE. The whole CDR3 region reads CASSWDSYEQYF.

In regard to this clone: The CDR3 goes on 3 residues after the read ends, and that part is filled in from the germline J gene. The chain joins TRBV5-1 to TRBJ2-1, with 7 nucleotides matching TRBD2. Trimming took 0 bases from V and 2 from J; bases not matched to a gene: 5. This CDR3 has 16 amino acids. Germline loops: CDR1 SGHRS, CDR2 YFSETQ. The CDR3 DNA, read in part, is TGCGCCAGCAGCTTGGGGCTAGCGGCCGCCTACAATGAG. Protein sequence: CASSLGLAAAYNE. The full CDR3 protein is CASSLGLAAAYNEQFF.

On this clone itself: The read gets to within 3 residues of the CDR3 end, and the germline J gene fills in the rest. The J gene is TRBJ2-1, the V gene TRBV19, with 9 nucleotides matching TRBD2. The CDR3 totals 14 residues. The V and J ends lost 10 bases and 8 bases, in that order; junction bases with no gene match: 12. From germline, CDR1 is LNHDA and CDR2 SQIVND (reference sequence). CDR3 sequence reads: CATTRGAGGYEQFF. The covered CDR3 bases are TGTGCCACCACGAGGGGAGCGGGAGGCTATGAG.